The source of this T cell receptor (beta chain) is a study of pediatric ulcerative colitis. Study findings and constraints: Clonal expansions reduced rectal repertoire diversity in acute severe colitis.

As to this clone: Its antigen is undetermined.

Controls had colonoscopy for suspected IBD, with normal endoscopy and no IBD the following year. The method was immunoSEQ multiplex PCR; TCRdb's version includes in-frame clones alone and lacks a portion of them. The table records 55,000 to 70,000 clones, around 87% of them present only once. The material sequenced was blood. The sequence was obtained from a boy younger than 18 who was a control in a study of pediatric ulcerative colitis.

The CDR3: CASSPKGGAHNEQFF. In DNA, the CDR3 is TGCGCCAGCAGCCCTAAGGGTGGGGCCCACAATGAGCAGTTCTTC. The chain has TRBV5-1 and TRBJ2-1; a possible D gene is TRBD1 (5 bases). The V end lost 4 bases, the J end lost 5 bases, and 16 bases lay between the germline ends. Germline CDR1 SGHRS, CDR2 YFSETQ. The CDR3 covers 15 residues.